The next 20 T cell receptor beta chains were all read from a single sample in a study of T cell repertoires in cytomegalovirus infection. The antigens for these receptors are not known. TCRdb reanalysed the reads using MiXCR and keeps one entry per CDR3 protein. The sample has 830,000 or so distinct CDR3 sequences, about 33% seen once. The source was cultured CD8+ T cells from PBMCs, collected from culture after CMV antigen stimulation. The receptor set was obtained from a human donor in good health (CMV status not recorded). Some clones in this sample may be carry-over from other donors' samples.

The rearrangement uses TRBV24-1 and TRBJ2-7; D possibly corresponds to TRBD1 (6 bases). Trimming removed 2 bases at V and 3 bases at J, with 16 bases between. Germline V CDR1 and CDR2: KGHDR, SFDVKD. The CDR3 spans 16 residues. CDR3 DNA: TGTGCCACCAGTGATTGGGATCGGACAGATTTCTACGAGCAGTACGTC. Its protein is CATSDWDRTDFYEQYV.

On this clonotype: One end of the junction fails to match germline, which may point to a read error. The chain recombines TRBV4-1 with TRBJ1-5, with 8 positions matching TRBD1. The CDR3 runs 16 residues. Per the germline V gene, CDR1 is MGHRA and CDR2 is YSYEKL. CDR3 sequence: CASSQDLAGGNQSQHF. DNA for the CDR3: TGCGCCAGCAGCCAAGATCTCGCAGGGGGCAATCAGTCCCAGCATTTT.

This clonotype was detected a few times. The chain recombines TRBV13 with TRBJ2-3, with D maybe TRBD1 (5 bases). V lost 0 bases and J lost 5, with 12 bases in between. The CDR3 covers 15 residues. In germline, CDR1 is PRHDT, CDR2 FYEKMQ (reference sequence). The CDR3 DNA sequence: TGTGCCAGCAGCTTAGGCGGCAGGGTAAGAGATACGCAGTATTTT. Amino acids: CASSLGGRVRDTQYF.

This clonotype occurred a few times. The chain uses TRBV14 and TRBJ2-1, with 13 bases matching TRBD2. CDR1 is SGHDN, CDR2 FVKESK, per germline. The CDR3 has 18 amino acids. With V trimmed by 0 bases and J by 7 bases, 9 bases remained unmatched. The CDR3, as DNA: TGTGCCAGCAGCCAAGATGGGTTGACTAGCGGGGGGATGAATGAGCAGTTCTTC. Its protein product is CASSQDGLTSGGMNEQFF.

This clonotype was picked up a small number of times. CDR3 nucleotides: TGCGCCAGCAGCCTGGGACAGGCCCAGGGACCCCAGCATTTT. Protein sequence: CASSLGQAQGPQHF. This chain joins TRBV4-3 and TRBJ1-5, with TRBD1 matching 8 bases. CDR3 length equals 14 residues. Germline V gene lookup returns CDR1 LGHNA and CDR2 YSLEER. Unmatched junction bases numbered 9, after V lost 4 bases and J lost 10 bases.

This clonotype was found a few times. The CDR3 protein is CASSGIVRIPPDYGYTF. CDR3 coding DNA: TGTGCCAGCAGCGGTATAGTACGGATCCCCCCGGACTATGGCTACACCTTC. The chain uses TRBV7-9 and TRBJ1-2; no firm D call. Deletions cut 5 bases from V and 3 bases from J, with 22 bases between. The CDR3 consists of 17 residues. CDR1 SEHNR and CDR2 FQNEAQ come from the germline V gene (reference sequence). Full variable domain (missing parts from reference TRBV7-9 and TRBJ1-2): DTGVSQNPRHKITKRGQNVTFRCDPISEHNRLYWYRQTLGQGPEFLTYFQNEAQLEKSRLLSDRFSAERPKGSFSTLEIQRTEQGDSAMYLCASSGIVRIPPDYGYTFGSGTRLTVV.

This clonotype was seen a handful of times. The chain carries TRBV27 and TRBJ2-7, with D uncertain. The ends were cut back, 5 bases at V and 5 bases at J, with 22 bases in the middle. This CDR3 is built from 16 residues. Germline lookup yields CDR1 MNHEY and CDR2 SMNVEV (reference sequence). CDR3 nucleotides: TGTGCCAGCAGTCCCTACCCTCGATCCGAATACAACGAGCAGTACGTC. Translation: CASSPYPRSEYNEQYV.

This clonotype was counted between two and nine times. The CDR3 here is CASSDPTLFAYNEQFF. In DNA form, the CDR3 reads TGTGCCAGCAGTGACCCGACCCTTTTCGCCTACAATGAGCAGTTCTTC. V usage is TRBV2 and J usage is TRBJ2-1; D uncertain. V dropped 3 bases and J dropped 2 bases, with 14 bases sitting between them. The CDR3 contains 16 residues. Per the germline V gene, CDR1 is SNHLY and CDR2 is FYNNEI.

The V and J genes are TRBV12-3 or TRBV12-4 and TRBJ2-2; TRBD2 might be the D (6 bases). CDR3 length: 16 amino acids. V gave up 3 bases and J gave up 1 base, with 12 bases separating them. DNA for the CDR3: TGTGCCAGCAGTTTTATGGCGGGGCAGAACACCGGGGAGCTGTTTTTT. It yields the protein CASSFMAGQNTGELFF.

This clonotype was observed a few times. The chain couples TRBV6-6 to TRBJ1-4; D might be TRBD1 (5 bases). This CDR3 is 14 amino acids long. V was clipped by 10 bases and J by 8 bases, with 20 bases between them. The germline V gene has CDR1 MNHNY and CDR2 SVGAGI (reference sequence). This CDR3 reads CANYPGRCLEKLFF. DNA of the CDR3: TGTGCCAACTATCCGGGGCGGTGTTTAGAAAAACTGTTTTTT.

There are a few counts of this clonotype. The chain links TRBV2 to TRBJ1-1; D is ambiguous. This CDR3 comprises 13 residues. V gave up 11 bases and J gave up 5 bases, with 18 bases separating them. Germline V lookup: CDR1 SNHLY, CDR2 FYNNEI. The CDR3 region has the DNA TGTGCCCTTACGCGGGCTACGAGGACTGAAGCTTTCTTT. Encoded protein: CALTRATRTEAFF.

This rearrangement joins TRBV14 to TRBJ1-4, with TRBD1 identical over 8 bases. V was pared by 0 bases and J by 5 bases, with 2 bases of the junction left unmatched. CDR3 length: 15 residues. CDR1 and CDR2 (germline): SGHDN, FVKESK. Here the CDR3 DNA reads TGTGCCAGCAGCCAAGAGGACAGGGCAAATGAAAAACTGTTTTTT. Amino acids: CASSQEDRANEKLFF. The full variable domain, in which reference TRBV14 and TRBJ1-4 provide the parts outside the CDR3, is EAGVTQFPSHSVIEKGQTVTLRCDPISGHDNLYWYRRVMGKEIKFLLHFVKESKQDESGMPNNRFLAERTGGTYSTLKVQPAELEDSGVYFCASSQEDRANEKLFFGSGTQLSVL.

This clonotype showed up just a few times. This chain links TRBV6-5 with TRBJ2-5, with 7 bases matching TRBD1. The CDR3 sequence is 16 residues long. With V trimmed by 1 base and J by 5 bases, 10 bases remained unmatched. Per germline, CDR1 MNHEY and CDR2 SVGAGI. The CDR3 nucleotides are TGTGCCAGCAGTTACTTTGACAGGGATTTACGGGAGACCCAGTACTTC. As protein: CASSYFDRDLRETQYF.

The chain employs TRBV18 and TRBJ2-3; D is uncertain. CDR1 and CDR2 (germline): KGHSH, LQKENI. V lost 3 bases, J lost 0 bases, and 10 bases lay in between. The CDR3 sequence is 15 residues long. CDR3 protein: CASSPNYLSTDTQYF. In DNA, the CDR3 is TGTGCCAGCTCACCTAACTACCTTAGCACAGATACGCAGTATTTT.

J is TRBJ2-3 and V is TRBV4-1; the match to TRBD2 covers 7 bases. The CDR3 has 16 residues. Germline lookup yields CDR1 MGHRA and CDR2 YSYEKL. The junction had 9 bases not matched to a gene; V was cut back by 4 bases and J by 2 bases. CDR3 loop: CASSLVHGRTTDTQYF. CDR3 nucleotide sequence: TGCGCCAGCAGCCTCGTTCACGGGAGGACCACAGATACGCAGTATTTT.

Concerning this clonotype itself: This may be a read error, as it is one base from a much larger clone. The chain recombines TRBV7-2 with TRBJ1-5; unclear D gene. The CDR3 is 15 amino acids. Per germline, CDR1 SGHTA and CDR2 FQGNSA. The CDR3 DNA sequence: TGTGCCAGCAGCTTCGTTGACGGTAGCAATCAGCCCCAGCAATTT. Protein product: CASSFVDGSNQPQQF.

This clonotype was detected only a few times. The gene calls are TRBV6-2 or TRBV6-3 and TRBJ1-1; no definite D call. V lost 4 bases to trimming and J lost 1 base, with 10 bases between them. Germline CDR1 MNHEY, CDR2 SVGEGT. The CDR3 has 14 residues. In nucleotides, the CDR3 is TGTGCCAGCAGTTGGAGGACCTCGAACACTGAAGCTTTCTTT. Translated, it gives CASSWRTSNTEAFF.

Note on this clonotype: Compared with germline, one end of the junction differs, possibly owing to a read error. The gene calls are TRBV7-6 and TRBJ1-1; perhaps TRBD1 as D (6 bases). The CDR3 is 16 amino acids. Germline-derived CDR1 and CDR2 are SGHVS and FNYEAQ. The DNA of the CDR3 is TGTGCCAGCAGCTTAGCAGGGTGGGACACTAACACTAAAGCTTTCTTT. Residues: CASSLAGWDTNTKAFF.

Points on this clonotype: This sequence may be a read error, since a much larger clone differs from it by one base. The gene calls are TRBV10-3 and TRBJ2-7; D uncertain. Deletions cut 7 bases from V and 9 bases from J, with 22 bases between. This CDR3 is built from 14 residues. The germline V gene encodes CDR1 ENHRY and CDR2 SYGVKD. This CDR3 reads CAIIDGAPHLGQYF. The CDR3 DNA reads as TGTGCCATCATAGACGGTGCCCCTCACTTGGGGCAGTACTTC.

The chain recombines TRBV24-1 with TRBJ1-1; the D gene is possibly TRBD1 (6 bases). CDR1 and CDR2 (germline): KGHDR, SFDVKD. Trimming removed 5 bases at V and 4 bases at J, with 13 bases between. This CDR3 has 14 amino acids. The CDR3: CATSGQGRGTEAFF. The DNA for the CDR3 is TGTGCCACCAGTGGTCAGGGGCGGGGCACTGAAGCTTTCTTT.